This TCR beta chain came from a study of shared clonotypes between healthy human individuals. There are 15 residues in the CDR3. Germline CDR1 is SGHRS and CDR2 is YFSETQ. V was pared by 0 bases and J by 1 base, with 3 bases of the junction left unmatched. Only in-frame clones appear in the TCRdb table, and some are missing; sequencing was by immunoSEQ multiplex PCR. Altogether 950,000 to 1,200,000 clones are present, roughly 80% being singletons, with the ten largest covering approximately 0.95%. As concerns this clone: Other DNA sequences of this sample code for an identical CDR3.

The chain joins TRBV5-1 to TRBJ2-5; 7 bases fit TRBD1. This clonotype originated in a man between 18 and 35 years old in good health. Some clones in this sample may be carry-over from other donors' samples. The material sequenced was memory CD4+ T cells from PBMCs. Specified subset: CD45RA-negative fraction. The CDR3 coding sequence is TGCGCCAGCAGCTTGGGGACAGGACCCCAAGAGACCCAGTACTTC. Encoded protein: CASSLGTGPQETQYF.